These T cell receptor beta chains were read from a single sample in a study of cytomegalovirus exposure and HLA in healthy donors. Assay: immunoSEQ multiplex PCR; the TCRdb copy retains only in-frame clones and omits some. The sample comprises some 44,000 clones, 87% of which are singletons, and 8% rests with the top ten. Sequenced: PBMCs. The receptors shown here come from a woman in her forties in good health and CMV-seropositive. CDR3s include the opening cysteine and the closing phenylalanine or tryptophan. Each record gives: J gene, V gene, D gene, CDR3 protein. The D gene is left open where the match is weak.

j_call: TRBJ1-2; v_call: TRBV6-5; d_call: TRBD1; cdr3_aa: CASGQYRGLYGYTF
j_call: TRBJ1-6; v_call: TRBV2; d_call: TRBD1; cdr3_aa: CASTRGQGSYNSPLHF
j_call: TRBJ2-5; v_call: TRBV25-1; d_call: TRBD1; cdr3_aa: CASSRADRDQETQYF
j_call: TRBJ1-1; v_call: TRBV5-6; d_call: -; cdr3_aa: CASSLVRASGWGEAFF
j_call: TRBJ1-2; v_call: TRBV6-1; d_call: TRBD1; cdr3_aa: CASWTGVTGGYTF
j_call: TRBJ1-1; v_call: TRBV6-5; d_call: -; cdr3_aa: CASSSLQGYTEAFF
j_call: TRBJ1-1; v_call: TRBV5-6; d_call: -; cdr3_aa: CASSLTHGRDLEAFF
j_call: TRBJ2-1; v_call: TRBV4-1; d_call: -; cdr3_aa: CASSQGGVGSYNEQFF
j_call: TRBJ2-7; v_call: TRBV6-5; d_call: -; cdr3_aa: CASSSVSAYEQYF
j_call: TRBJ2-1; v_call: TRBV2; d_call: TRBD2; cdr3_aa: CASSLTSGNNGGQFF
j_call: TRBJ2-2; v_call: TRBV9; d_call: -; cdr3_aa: CASRLGSVNTGELFF
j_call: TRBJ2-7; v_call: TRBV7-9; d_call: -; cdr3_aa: CASSTSRLMEQYF
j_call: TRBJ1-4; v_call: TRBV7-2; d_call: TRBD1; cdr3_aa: CASSLGVGQGNEKLFF
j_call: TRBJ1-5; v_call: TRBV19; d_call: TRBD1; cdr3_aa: CASSPQGARGGQPQHF
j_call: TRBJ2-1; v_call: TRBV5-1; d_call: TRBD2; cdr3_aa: CASSWTSGSSYNEQFF
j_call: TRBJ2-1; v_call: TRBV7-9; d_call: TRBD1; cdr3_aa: CASSIRQGANEQFF
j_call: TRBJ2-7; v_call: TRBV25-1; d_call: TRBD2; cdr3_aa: CASSEYIQAGGFYEQYF
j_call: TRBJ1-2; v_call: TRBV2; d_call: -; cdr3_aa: CASRRRDIYGYTF
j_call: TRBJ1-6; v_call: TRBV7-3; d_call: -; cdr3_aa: CASSLLPGRDSPLHF
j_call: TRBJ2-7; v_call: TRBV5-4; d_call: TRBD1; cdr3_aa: CASSLKGQGFASEQYF
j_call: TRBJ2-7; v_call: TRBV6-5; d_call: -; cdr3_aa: CASSRRVSYEQYF
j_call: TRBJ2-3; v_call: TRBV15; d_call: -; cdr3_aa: CATSSGDEASDTQYF